This note documents a single T cell receptor beta chain sequence. Its antigen remains unidentified. Germline CDR1 reads SGHAT; CDR2 reads FQNNGV. Trimming stripped 5 bases from V and 4 bases from J, with 12 bases between. The length of the CDR3 is 14 residues. The time point was: peripheral blood 6 weeks after treatment start. The protocol was immunoSEQ multiplex PCR, while the TCRdb copy is restricted to in-frame clones and leaves out a portion. This table has roughly 29,000 clones, roughly 84% appearing once. The data derive from a study of PD-L1 blockade in urothelial cancer. Study-wide findings and caveats: The study found that durable-benefit patients expanded tumor-associated blood clones more at 3 weeks.

The rearrangement uses TRBV11-2 and TRBJ1-3; no definite D call. Sample: PBMCs, taken around atezolizumab (anti-PD-L1) treatment. The source is a man aged 65 to 85 with urothelial cancer. Here the CDR3 DNA reads TGTGCCAGCAGCCTAGGAGGAGGCGGAAACACCATATATTTT. Amino acids: CASSLGGGGNTIYF. The full variable domain, with the rest looked up from reference TRBV11-2 and TRBJ1-3, is EAGVAQSPRYKIIEKRQSVAFWCNPISGHATLYWYQQILGQGPKLLIQFQNNGVVDDSQLPKDRFSAERLKGVDSTLKIQPAKLEDSAVYLCASSLGGGGNTIYFGEGSWLTVV.